Sequencing of this TCR beta chain was carried out in a study of T cells in localized non-small cell lung cancer (dated by TCRdb to 2018 to 2021). Regarding the study in general: Comparing tumors with uninvolved tumor-adjacent lungs, the study looked at the T cell repertoires of 236 patients with early-stage NSCLC. The cohort consisted of a few hundred treatment-naive NSCLC patients whose localized lung tumors had been resected. A mean age of approximately 70 years was recorded for the NSCLC patients, of whom roughly 130 were male and 107 were female.

A word on this clone: Its antigen is still unknown. No per-base quality is available; no much larger clone lies one base away.

At diagnosis, tumor, uninvolved tumor-adjacent lung and peripheral blood were collected and then preserved as a mix of FFPE and fresh-frozen material. For TCR repertoire profiling, blood samples were analyzed in the form of peripheral blood mononuclear cells. The immunoSEQ Assay was used to sequence TCR beta CDR3 regions from DNA. On the authors' methods: T cell density was computed as TCR beta template counts normalized to usable DNA estimated by amplifying housekeeping genes. The preseqR package was used to estimate richness by extrapolating to 400,000 templates for PBMC samples and to 120,000 templates for tissue samples. Clonality was defined by subtracting Pielou's evenness from one. Tissue-enriched TCRs were identified through differential abundance testing performed on productive amino-acid clonotypes, with a minimum total count of 5 and an alpha of 0.1. The Jaccard Index and the Morisita Overlap Index were used to quantify repertoire overlap between compartments. GLIPH grouped TCR beta CDR3s together with public tetramer-defined viral CDR3s, and a viral motif had to include at least three viral sequences and show V-gene enrichment. TCRdb stores this immuneACCESS table with in-frame sequences only. Part of the clones is absent; in the studies checked, under half of the shortfall reflects unresolved V genes, and no reason is known for the rest. V and J calls plus clone size are reproduced from that table; the DNA served to infer D and trimming. This sample has about 14,000 clones in its table, and more than 70% of those were observed once. About 22% of the sample comes from the top ten.

The CDR3 spans 13 residues, from the cysteine through the phenylalanine. Of all the DNA, just the CDR3 is kept, 39 bases in frame from base 1. The CDR1 and CDR2 encoded by the germline V gene are SQVTM and ANQGSEA. Trimming takes 6 bases from V and 0 bases from J, and the germline ends sit 11 bases apart. Broader findings and caveats from the paper: Because multi-region tumor sequencing was not performed, intratumor heterogeneity could not be ruled out. Longer overall survival was associated with higher T cell density in blood, whereas shorter survival was associated with higher clonality in adjacent lung. Uninvolved tumor-adjacent lung showed the highest T cell clonality, higher than tumor, which suggests more focused antigenic responses in the adjacent lung. Because the study design was exploratory, TCR variables were selected using unadjusted p-values without false-discovery rate correction. A median of roughly 50 of the top 100 tumor clones turned up in the paired uninvolved adjacent lung, and approximately 30 of those clones also ranked among the top 100 of that same adjacent lung.

The TCR sequence derives from a female donor of 60 years or more with stage I squamous cell lung carcinoma. The sample was peripheral blood, taken before any cancer treatment. The chain links TRBV29-1 with TRBJ1-1; TRBD1 might be the D gene, on 5 matching bases. CDR3 reads: CSVSGLMNTEAFF. The DNA is TGCAGCGTCTCGGGACTTATGAACACTGAAGCTTTCTTT.